This TCR beta chain comes out of a study of T cell changes during pregnancy in multiple sclerosis. TCRdb's table, derived via immunoSEQ multiplex PCR, lists solely in-frame clones and lacks some. The repertoire holds some 100,000 clones, with about 92% as singletons. In this sample, this clone turned up once. The CDR3 extends over 14 amino acids. The V segment lost 6 bases and the J segment 3 bases; nucleotides outside the gene matches: 8. Per germline, CDR1 SGHNT and CDR2 YYREEE (reference sequence). The clonotype comes from a female donor with multiple sclerosis, enrolled in a pregnancy study. The V gene is TRBV5-4, the J gene TRBJ1-1, with TRBD1 identical over 7 bases. The sample was peripheral blood, taken in the second trimester of pregnancy. The DNA for the CDR3 is TGTGCCAGCACCTCGACAGGGAGGCACACTGAAGCTTTCTTT. Amino acid sequence: CASTSTGRHTEAFF.